The 17 T cell receptor beta chains given below trace back to one sample, sequenced in a study of blood T cell repertoires in COVID-19. Method: immunoSEQ multiplex PCR; TCRdb's copy keeps in-frame clones and lacks some. The repertoire holds 60,000 to 80,000 clones, about four fifths seen once, with 8.8% in the top ten. Input material: peripheral blood. The receptors come from a man aged 50-60 years with active COVID-19.

The J gene is TRBJ2-3, the V gene TRBV29-1, with 9 bases lining up with TRBD1. Per the germline V gene, CDR1 is SQVTM and CDR2 is ANQGSEA. The length of the CDR3 is 14 residues. The V and J ends lost 8 bases and 3 bases, in that order; junction bases with no gene match: 9. The DNA of the CDR3 is TGCAGCACCATTGACAGGGGGATAACAGATACGCAGTATTTT. Its protein product is CSTIDRGITDTQYF.

CDR3 protein: CASSVRDTHNSPLHF. The CDR3 bases are TGTGCCAGCAGCGTCCGGGACACCCATAATTCACCCCTCCACTTT. The V gene is TRBV7-9, the J gene TRBJ1-6, with a weak D call TRBD1 (6 bases). This CDR3 is built from 15 residues. Germline CDR1 reads SEHNR; CDR2 reads FQNEAQ (reference sequence). V was trimmed by 5 bases and J by 5 bases, leaving 13 bases between them.

The chain uses TRBV7-2 and TRBJ2-3; 10 nucleotides align to TRBD2. The CDR3 is 16 amino acids. CDR1 and CDR2 (germline): SGHTA, FQGNSA. V shed 5 bases and J 2 bases; nucleotides not matched to a gene: 7. The CDR3 loop is CASSASGGGTTDTQYF. For the CDR3, the DNA is TGTGCCAGCAGCGCGAGCGGGGGGGGAACCACAGATACGCAGTATTTT. Full variable domain (missing parts from reference TRBV7-2 and TRBJ2-3): GAGVSQSPSNKVTEKGKDVELRCDPISGHTALYWYRQSLGQGLEFLIYFQGNSAPDKSGLPSDRFSAERTGGSVSTLTIQRTQQEDSAVYLCASSASGGGTTDTQYFGPGTRLTVL.

The chain employs TRBV7-8 and TRBJ2-2; 7 bases line up with TRBD1. CDR3 length: 17 amino acids. J lost 2 bases, V lost 2 bases, and 8 bases had no gene match. Germline V lookup: CDR1 SGHVS, CDR2 FQNEAQ. This chain's CDR3 is CASSLYQGVQNTGELFF. In DNA, the CDR3 is TGTGCCAGCAGCTTATACCAGGGGGTGCAAAACACCGGGGAGCTGTTTTTT.

The gene calls are TRBV15 and TRBJ2-7, with TRBD1 matching over 7 bases. V was clipped by 0 bases and J by 0 bases; unmatched bases: 2. CDR3 length: 15 amino acids. The germline gives CDR1 LNHNV, CDR2 YYDKDF (reference sequence). This chain's CDR3 is CATSREGTASYEQYF. DNA of the CDR3: TGTGCCACCAGCAGAGAAGGGACAGCCTCCTACGAGCAGTACTTC. Combining the CDR3 with reference TRBV15 and TRBJ2-7 gives the whole variable domain DAMVIQNPRYQVTQFGKPVTLSCSQTLNHNVMYWYQQKSSQAPKLLFHYYDKDFNNEADTPDNFQSRRPNTSFCFLDIRSPGLGDTAMYLCATSREGTASYEQYFGPGTRLTVT.

The chain links TRBV12-5 to TRBJ1-3, with unresolved D. Germline loops: CDR1 LGHNT, CDR2 FRNRAP. The CDR3 totals 14 residues. The V gene lost 2 bases and the J gene lost 4 bases, with 9 bases spanning the gap. In nucleotides, the CDR3 is TGTGCTAGTGGTTTGTCGGGGTTAGGAAACACCATATATTTT. Encoded protein: CASGLSGLGNTIYF.

This chain uses TRBV24-1 with TRBJ2-1; 9 bases match TRBD1. This CDR3 comprises 14 residues. Germline V gives CDR1 KGHDR, CDR2 SFDVKD. With V trimmed by 4 bases and J by 13 bases, 10 bases remained unmatched. The CDR3 nucleotides are TGTGCCACCAGTGAACCGGGACAGGGAGCTACCCAGTTCTTC. It yields the protein CATSEPGQGATQFF.

The gene calls are TRBV5-1 and TRBJ2-1; 10 nucleotides agree with TRBD2. The length of the CDR3 is 16 residues. Germline assignment: CDR1 SGHRS and CDR2 YFSETQ. J lost 6 bases, V lost 9 bases, and 15 bases had no gene match. The CDR3 is CATQTGSGRAINEQFF. The CDR3 DNA reads as TGCGCCACCCAGACGGGGAGCGGGAGGGCGATCAATGAGCAGTTCTTC.

In its sample, this clone was seen once. The chain combines TRBV15 with TRBJ2-1; 7 nucleotides agree with TRBD2. CDR1 and CDR2 (germline): LNHNV, YYDKDF (reference sequence). This CDR3 comprises 15 residues. With 3 bases clipped from V and 3 bases from J, the junction kept 5 bases outside the gene matches. In DNA, the CDR3 is TGTGCCACCAGCAGTTCTAGCGGATACTACAATGAGCAGTTCTTC. It is translated as CATSSSSGYYNEQFF.

The chain links TRBV19 to TRBJ2-1; maybe TRBD2 (5 bases). CDR3 size: 14 residues. Trimming shortened V by 3 bases and J by 10 bases, and 16 bases separated the two germline ends. Germline CDR1 LNHDA, CDR2 SQIVND (reference sequence). The CDR3 nucleotides are TGTGCCAGTAGTATCAAGATACACACGGGGGAGCAGTTCTTC. Its protein is CASSIKIHTGEQFF.

V and J are TRBV11-2 and TRBJ1-3; the match to TRBD1 covers 7 bases. Germline CDR1 and CDR2: SGHAT and FQNNGV. Losses at the gene ends were 4 bases for V and 3 bases for J; bases not matched to a gene: 9. This CDR3 spans 16 amino acids. CDR3 DNA: TGTGCCAGCAGCTCCACAGACAGGGCCTATGGAAACACCATATATTTT. It codes for CASSSTDRAYGNTIYF.

This clone was counted between two and nine times. The chain joins TRBV3-1 (or the pseudogene TRBV3-2) to TRBJ1-5; a possible D gene is TRBD1 (5 bases). The V and J ends lost 1 base and 3 bases respectively, with 7 bases between them. The CDR3 is made up of 14 amino acids. The germline CDR1 and CDR2 sequences are LGHDT and YNNKEL (reference sequence). The CDR3 DNA follows: TGTGCCAGCAGCCAAGGACAGTTCAATCAGCCCCAGCATTTT. Amino acids: CASSQGQFNQPQHF.

The chain joins TRBV5-5 to TRBJ2-3; 8 bases are shared with TRBD2. Germline CDR1 is SGHKS and CDR2 is YYEKEE (reference sequence). Trimming took 0 bases from V and 6 from J; bases not matched to a gene: 6. CDR3 length equals 15 residues. CDR3 in amino acids: CASSLVASGWDTQYF. The CDR3 bases are TGTGCCAGCAGCTTGGTGGCTAGCGGGTGGGATACGCAGTATTTT.

This clone was counted only a few times. The chain links TRBV3-1 (or the pseudogene TRBV3-2) to TRBJ2-7, with 7 bases matching TRBD2. J gave up 4 bases and V 1 base, and 7 bases lay outside the gene matches. Germline V gives CDR1 LGHDT, CDR2 YNNKEL (reference sequence). There are 15 residues in the CDR3. For the CDR3, the DNA is TGTGCCAGCAGCCAAGTGTCTAGCGGACGATACGAGCAGTACTTC. Translation: CASSQVSSGRYEQYF.

The chain employs TRBV27 and TRBJ2-7; D perhaps matches TRBD2 (6 bases). Germline CDR1 MNHEY, CDR2 SMNVEV (reference sequence). This CDR3 contains 14 residues. V was cut by 7 bases and J by 1 base, with 14 bases left in between. In nucleotides, the CDR3 is TGTGCCAGCACCCCGGGACTTCCGTCCTACGAGCAGTACTTC. Translation gives CASTPGLPSYEQYF.

The rearrangement links TRBV28 to TRBJ1-2; 8 nucleotides align to TRBD1. The trim removed 3 bases at V and 5 bases at J, leaving 14 bases unmatched. The length of the CDR3 is 17 residues. In germline, CDR1 is MDHEN, CDR2 SYDVKM. The CDR3 region is CASSFGGGQGARYGYTF. CDR3 nucleotide sequence: TGTGCCAGCAGTTTCGGTGGGGGCCAGGGGGCTAGGTATGGCTACACCTTC.

This clone was detected only once. The V and J genes are TRBV4-3 and TRBJ2-5; TRBD2 agrees at 7 bases. V was pared by 3 bases and J by 7 bases, with 8 bases of the junction left unmatched. This CDR3 spans 14 amino acids. CDR1 is LGHNA and CDR2 is YSLEER in the germline V gene. The CDR3 nucleotides are TGCGCCAGCAGCCAGGCGGCCTCGGGAGGGACCCAGTACTTC. Protein sequence: CASSQAASGGTQYF.